The rows below give T cell receptor beta chains drawn from one sample of a study of shared clonotypes between healthy human individuals. Here immunoSEQ multiplex PCR was the method, and the copy in TCRdb shows in-frame clones only, minus some. The data hold around 1.1 million clones, with 77% observed a single time. Sequencing was carried out using memory CD4+ T cells from PBMCs. The receptors originated from a man in his late teens or twenties in good health. Some clones in this sample may be carry-over from other donors' samples. CDR3s include the opening cysteine and the closing phenylalanine or tryptophan. A D gene is named only where the DNA matches it firmly. Some rows mark clone size as missing; the rest say once, few, many or name a class of expanded clone.

j_gene: TRBJ2-3
abundance: once
v_gene: TRBV5-1
d_gene: -
CDR3aa: CASSLATGDISTDTQYF
CDR3nt: TGCGCCAGCAGCTTGGCCACGGGGGACATCAGCACAGATACGCAGTATTTT

j_gene: TRBJ2-5
abundance: -
v_gene: TRBV5-1
d_gene: TRBD2
CDR3aa: CASTLTSGRQETQYF
CDR3nt: TGCGCCAGCACCCTGACTAGCGGGCGCCAAGAGACCCAGTACTTC

j_gene: TRBJ1-3
abundance: -
v_gene: TRBV11-2
d_gene: -
CDR3aa: CASSSPRSLSGNTIYF
CDR3nt: TGTGCCAGCAGCTCCCCCCGGAGTCTCTCTGGAAACACCATATATTTT

j_gene: TRBJ2-1
abundance: few
v_gene: TRBV28
d_gene: TRBD2
CDR3aa: CASSLTSAPSQFF
CDR3nt: TGTGCCAGCAGTTTGACTAGCGCCCCTTCGCAGTTCTTC

j_gene: TRBJ2-3
abundance: -
v_gene: TRBV27
d_gene: -
CDR3aa: CASSPLTRGDTQYF
CDR3nt: TGTGCCAGCAGTCCGCTGACTAGGGGAGATACGCAGTATTTT

j_gene: TRBJ1-2
abundance: -
v_gene: TRBV5-1
d_gene: TRBD1
CDR3aa: CASSPGQGALSYGYTF
CDR3nt: TGCGCCAGCAGCCCGGGACAGGGGGCGTTATCATATGGCTACACCTTC

j_gene: TRBJ1-1
abundance: -
v_gene: TRBV5-4
d_gene: TRBD1
CDR3aa: CASSLRQGGTEAFF
CDR3nt: TGTGCCAGCAGCCTCAGACAGGGGGGCACTGAAGCTTTCTTT

j_gene: TRBJ1-1
abundance: -
v_gene: TRBV9
d_gene: -
CDR3aa: CASSVEWGAHTEAFF
CDR3nt: TGTGCCAGCAGCGTAGAATGGGGGGCGCACACTGAAGCTTTCTTT

j_gene: TRBJ2-5
abundance: -
v_gene: TRBV29-1
d_gene: TRBD1
CDR3aa: CSVSYNDRGHF
CDR3nt: TGCAGCGTTTCCTACAACGACAGGGGCCACTTC

j_gene: TRBJ2-5
abundance: -
v_gene: TRBV11-1
d_gene: -
CDR3aa: CASSPREGASQETQYF
CDR3nt: TGTGCCAGCAGCCCACGAGAGGGCGCTTCTCAAGAGACCCAGTACTTC

j_gene: TRBJ2-7
abundance: -
v_gene: TRBV7-8
d_gene: TRBD2
CDR3aa: CASSPSSGLSYEQYF
CDR3nt: TGTGCCAGCAGCCCCTCTAGCGGCCTCTCCTACGAGCAGTACTTC

j_gene: TRBJ2-6
abundance: few
v_gene: TRBV18
d_gene: -
CDR3aa: CASSRSGANVLTF
CDR3nt: TGTGCCAGCTCACGGTCTGGGGCCAACGTCCTGACTTTC

j_gene: TRBJ2-5
abundance: -
v_gene: TRBV12-5
d_gene: -
CDR3aa: CASGLGGAETQYF
CDR3nt: TGTGCTAGTGGTTTAGGTGGTGCGGAGACCCAGTACTTC

j_gene: TRBJ2-3
abundance: -
v_gene: TRBV5-6
d_gene: TRBD2
CDR3aa: CASSPGLAGGVDTQYF
CDR3nt: TGTGCCAGCAGCCCCGGACTAGCGGGAGGGGTAGATACGCAGTATTTT

j_gene: TRBJ1-1
abundance: -
v_gene: TRBV5-4
d_gene: -
CDR3aa: CASSFPAPGAAANTEAFF
CDR3nt: TGTGCCAGCAGCTTTCCGGCCCCCGGGGCCGCTGCGAACACTGAAGCTTTCTTT

j_gene: TRBJ2-2
abundance: -
v_gene: TRBV27
d_gene: -
CDR3aa: CASSLTSPGELFF
CDR3nt: TGTGCCAGCAGTTTAACGTCCCCCGGGGAGCTGTTTTTT

j_gene: TRBJ1-1
abundance: few
v_gene: TRBV7-9
d_gene: -
CDR3aa: CASSFPPGNTEAFF
CDR3nt: TGTGCCAGCAGCTTCCCTCCAGGGAACACTGAAGCTTTCTTT

j_gene: TRBJ1-2
abundance: -
v_gene: TRBV6-1
d_gene: -
CDR3aa: CASRLRASIGYTF
CDR3nt: TGTGCCAGCAGACTACGGGCCTCTATAGGCTACACCTTC

j_gene: TRBJ2-6
abundance: -
v_gene: TRBV5-1
d_gene: TRBD1
CDR3aa: CASSLGGQGASGANVLTF
CDR3nt: TGCGCCAGCAGCTTGGGCGGACAGGGGGCCTCTGGGGCCAACGTCCTGACTTTC

j_gene: TRBJ2-5
abundance: -
v_gene: TRBV5-4
d_gene: TRBD2
CDR3aa: CASSLAGGRGETQYF
CDR3nt: TGTGCCAGCAGCTTAGCGGGAGGGCGGGGAGAGACCCAGTACTTC

j_gene: TRBJ2-5
abundance: -
v_gene: TRBV21-1
d_gene: -
CDR3aa: CASRYRSQETQYF
CDR3nt: TGTGCCAGCAGGTACAGGAGTCAAGAGACCCAGTACTTC

j_gene: TRBJ2-6
abundance: -
v_gene: TRBV9
d_gene: -
CDR3aa: CASSVGGSGANVLTF
CDR3nt: TGTGCCAGCAGCGTAGGCGGCTCTGGGGCCAACGTCCTGACTTTC

j_gene: TRBJ1-2
abundance: -
v_gene: TRBV27
d_gene: -
CDR3aa: CASKLGGVNYGYTF
CDR3nt: TGTGCCAGCAAACTAGGGGGAGTTAACTATGGCTACACCTTC

j_gene: TRBJ1-5
abundance: -
v_gene: TRBV30
d_gene: -
CDR3aa: CAWSVSGAQYSNQPQHF
CDR3nt: TGTGCCTGGAGTGTATCGGGGGCGCAATATAGCAATCAGCCCCAGCATTTT

j_gene: TRBJ2-7
abundance: -
v_gene: TRBV6-1
d_gene: TRBD1
CDR3aa: CASSGERTGGSYEQYF
CDR3nt: TGTGCCAGCAGTGGAGAACGGACAGGGGGGTCCTACGAGCAGTACTTC

j_gene: TRBJ2-5
abundance: -
v_gene: TRBV5-1
d_gene: -
CDR3aa: CASRSGISEETQYF
CDR3nt: TGCGCCAGCAGGAGCGGCATATCAGAAGAGACCCAGTACTTC

j_gene: TRBJ2-1
abundance: -
v_gene: TRBV6-6
d_gene: -
CDR3aa: CASSSSGVGYEQFF
CDR3nt: -

j_gene: TRBJ2-2
abundance: -
v_gene: TRBV7-6
d_gene: -
CDR3aa: CASCIQQSTGELFF
CDR3nt: TGTGCCAGCTGTATACAACAGAGCACCGGGGAGCTGTTTTTT

j_gene: TRBJ1-1
abundance: -
v_gene: TRBV7-2
d_gene: -
CDR3aa: CASSLGPRNTEAFF
CDR3nt: TGTGCCAGCAGCTTAGGCCCGCGGAACACTGAAGCTTTCTTT

j_gene: TRBJ2-3
abundance: few
v_gene: TRBV5-1
d_gene: -
CDR3aa: CASSLSGESTDTQYF
CDR3nt: TGCGCCAGCAGCTTGTCGGGGGAAAGCACAGATACGCAGTATTTT

j_gene: TRBJ2-1
abundance: once
v_gene: TRBV28
d_gene: TRBD2
CDR3aa: CAATSGSLKNEQFF
CDR3nt: TGTGCCGCGACTAGCGGGAGTCTCAAAAATGAGCAGTTCTTC

j_gene: TRBJ2-1
abundance: -
v_gene: TRBV2
d_gene: TRBD2
CDR3aa: CASSPLAGGGEQFF
CDR3nt: TGTGCCAGCAGCCCTCTAGCGGGAGGCGGTGAGCAGTTCTTC

j_gene: TRBJ2-5
abundance: -
v_gene: TRBV5-6
d_gene: -
CDR3aa: CASSYTKGGRQETQYF
CDR3nt: TGTGCCAGCAGCTACACGAAGGGGGGGAGGCAAGAGACCCAGTACTTC

j_gene: TRBJ2-7
abundance: -
v_gene: TRBV18
d_gene: -
CDR3aa: CASSPPGMGIYEQYF
CDR3nt: TGTGCCAGCTCACCACCCGGAATGGGGATCTACGAGCAGTACTTC

j_gene: TRBJ2-3
abundance: -
v_gene: TRBV28
d_gene: -
CDR3aa: CASSFGRGTDTQYF
CDR3nt: TGTGCCAGCAGTTTTGGCCGGGGCACAGATACGCAGTATTTT

j_gene: TRBJ2-5
abundance: -
v_gene: TRBV2
d_gene: -
CDR3aa: CASSERQGRVRTQYF
CDR3nt: TGTGCCAGCAGTGAAAGGCAGGGCCGTGTGCGGACCCAGTACTTC

j_gene: TRBJ2-3
abundance: once
v_gene: TRBV5-4
d_gene: -
CDR3aa: CASSSKIASSTDTQYF
CDR3nt: TGTGCCAGCAGCTCAAAAATAGCGTCTAGCACAGATACGCAGTATTTT

j_gene: TRBJ2-5
abundance: -
v_gene: TRBV9
d_gene: -
CDR3aa: CASSVSQQETQYF
CDR3nt: TGTGCCAGCAGCGTATCCCAGCAAGAGACCCAGTACTTC

j_gene: TRBJ1-5
abundance: -
v_gene: TRBV6-5
d_gene: TRBD1
CDR3aa: CASSDRASNQPQHF
CDR3nt: TGTGCCAGCAGCGACAGGGCTTCCAATCAGCCCCAGCATTTT

j_gene: TRBJ2-3
abundance: -
v_gene: TRBV6-6
d_gene: TRBD2
CDR3aa: CASKGLAGGSDTQYF
CDR3nt: TGTGCCAGCAAAGGACTAGCGGGAGGTTCAGATACGCAGTATTTT

j_gene: TRBJ1-5
abundance: once
v_gene: TRBV6-5
d_gene: -
CDR3aa: CASSLGHGGYQPQHF
CDR3nt: TGTGCCAGCAGTCTCGGACACGGGGGTTATCAGCCCCAGCATTTT

j_gene: TRBJ1-5
abundance: -
v_gene: TRBV6-1
d_gene: -
CDR3aa: CASSERMGNQPQHF
CDR3nt: TGTGCCAGCAGTGAAAGGATGGGGAATCAGCCCCAGCATTTT